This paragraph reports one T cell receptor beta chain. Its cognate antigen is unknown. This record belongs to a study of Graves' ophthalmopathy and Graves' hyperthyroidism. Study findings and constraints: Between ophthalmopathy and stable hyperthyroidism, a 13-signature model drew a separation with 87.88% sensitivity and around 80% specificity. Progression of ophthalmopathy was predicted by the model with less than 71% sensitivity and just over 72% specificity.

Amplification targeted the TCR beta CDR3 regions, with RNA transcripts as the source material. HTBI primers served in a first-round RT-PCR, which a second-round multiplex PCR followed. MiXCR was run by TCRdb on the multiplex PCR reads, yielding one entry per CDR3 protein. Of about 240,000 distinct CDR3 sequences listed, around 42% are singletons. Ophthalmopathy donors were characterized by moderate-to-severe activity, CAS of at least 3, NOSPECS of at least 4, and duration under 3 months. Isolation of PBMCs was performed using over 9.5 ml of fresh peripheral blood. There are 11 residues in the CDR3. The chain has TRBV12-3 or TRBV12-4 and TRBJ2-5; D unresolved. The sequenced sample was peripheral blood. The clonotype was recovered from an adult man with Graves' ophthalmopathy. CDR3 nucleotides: TGTGCTAGTGGTTGGGAAGAGACCCAGTACTTC. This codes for CASGWEETQYF.